This TCR beta chain was identified in a study of blood T cell repertoires in COVID-19. The wider study: Researchers got acute and convalescent COVID-19 samples from the United States, Italy and Spain.

This CDR3 is 12 amino acids long. Germline V lookup: CDR1 MNHEY, CDR2 SMNVEV (reference sequence). The V gene end was trimmed by 5 bases and the J gene end by 7 bases; junction bases not matched to a gene: 3. Only in-frame clones appear in the TCRdb table, and some are missing; sequencing was by immunoSEQ multiplex PCR. This sample has about 250,000 clones, with 86% found just once. The sample was PBMCs or T cells enriched from blood (not recorded which). The clonotype comes from a man younger than 35 who had recovered from COVID-19. The chain employs TRBV27 and TRBJ1-1; TRBD1 matches 8 bases. CDR3 residues: CASSTGQGEAFF. The CDR3 DNA is TGTGCCAGCAGTACCGGACAGGGTGAAGCTTTCTTT.